The 13 T cell receptor beta chains reported below all come from one sample, sequenced in a study of T cell responses to AZD1222 COVID-19 vaccine (dated by TCRdb to about 2021). Libraries came from the immunoSEQ multiplex PCR assay. The table comes from immuneACCESS by way of TCRdb, which keeps in-frame sequences with V and J called. Part of the clones is missing from these tables; in studies checked, under half for an unresolved V gene and the rest for unknown reasons. A total of about 60,000 clones appear in this sample, approximately 86% of them only once. The ten largest clones capture about 7.1% of the sample. Explained via the paper, the time point label denotes: about 28 days (+/-7) after the second vaccine dose. Sequencing was performed on peripheral blood, taken 28 days after the second AZD1222 dose. These receptors were collected from an adult who received the AZD1222 COVID-19 vaccine.

This clone showed up just a few times. This CDR3 is CASSWGTGHSNQPQHF. For the CDR3, the DNA is TGTGCCAGCAGCTGGGGGACAGGGCATAGCAATCAGCCCCAGCATTTT. The J gene is TRBJ1-5, the V gene TRBV2, with 9 nucleotides matching TRBD1. CDR3 length: 16 residues. V was clipped by 6 bases and J by 0 bases; unmatched bases: 6. The germline V gene encodes CDR1 SNHLY and CDR2 FYNNEI.

The count of this clone is one. The chain has TRBV5-4 and TRBJ1-6; the match to TRBD1 covers 7 bases. The V segment lost 4 bases and the J segment 1 base; nucleotides outside the gene matches: 5. Germline CDR1 SGHNT, CDR2 YYREEE (reference sequence). The CDR3 has 16 residues. In nucleotides, the CDR3 is TGTGCCAGCAGCGTAGGGGGCGCATCCTATAATTCACCCCTCCACTTT. Its protein product is CASSVGGASYNSPLHF.

The chain uses TRBV28 and TRBJ2-2, with a tentative D call TRBD1 (5 bases). In germline, CDR1 is MDHEN, CDR2 SYDVKM. The CDR3 extends over 13 amino acids. V lost 4 bases, J lost 6 bases, and 9 bases lay in between. The CDR3 nucleotides are TGTGCCAGCAGTTCAGGGAAAGCCGGGGAGCTGTTTTTT. This translates into CASSSGKAGELFF.

V and J are TRBV18 and TRBJ2-2, with a tentative D call TRBD1 (6 bases). Germline-derived CDR1 and CDR2 are KGHSH and LQKENI. The V end lost 3 bases, the J end lost 1 base, and 12 bases lay between the germline ends. The CDR3 is made up of 16 amino acids. CDR3 nucleotide sequence: TGTGCCAGCTCACCTCAGAGGACAGAGAACACCGGGGAGCTGTTTTTT. Translation gives CASSPQRTENTGELFF.

The J gene is TRBJ2-7, the V gene TRBV6-4; 10 nucleotides line up with TRBD1. CDR3 size: 15 residues. Germline CDR1 is MRHNA and CDR2 is SNTAGT. The V and J ends lost 11 bases and 1 base, in that order; junction bases with no gene match: 11. CDR3 residues: CAHRGLGQGSYEQYF. In DNA, the CDR3 is TGTGCCCATCGGGGTTTGGGACAGGGGTCCTACGAGCAGTACTTC.

V usage is TRBV6-5 and J usage is TRBJ1-1; 9 bases fit TRBD1. CDR1 and CDR2 (germline): MNHEY, SVGAGI. This CDR3 comprises 15 residues. The V segment lost 8 bases and the J segment 0 bases; nucleotides outside the gene matches: 7. In DNA, the CDR3 is TGTGCCAGCGGAAGGGACAGGGACATGAACACTGAAGCTTTCTTT. Protein: CASGRDRDMNTEAFF.

The chain uses TRBV5-4 and TRBJ2-1; 13 nucleotides align to TRBD2. V shed 0 bases, J shed 2 bases, and the junction held 5 bases outside the gene matches. This CDR3 has 18 residues. From germline, CDR1 is SGHNT and CDR2 YYREEE (reference sequence). The CDR3 bases are TGTGCCAGCAGCTTGGCGACGGGGACTAGCGGGACCTACAATGAGCAGTTCTTC. Translation: CASSLATGTSGTYNEQFF.

This chain uses TRBV15 with TRBJ1-1; 7 bases agree with TRBD1. CDR3 length: 18 residues. Trimming removed 6 bases from V and 2 bases from J; junction bases left unmatched: 18. Germline V CDR1 and CDR2: LNHNV, YYDKDF (reference sequence). CDR3 bases: TGTGCCACCAGAAGGCCCCAGGCGAGGGGGCCGGTAAACACTGAAGCTTTCTTT. This gives the protein CATRRPQARGPVNTEAFF.

CDR3 bases: TGTGCCAGCTCAACCGGACAGGGAGGCGGCTACACCTTC. Protein sequence: CASSTGQGGGYTF. V usage is TRBV18 and J usage is TRBJ1-2, with 8 bases fitting TRBD1. Germline lookup yields CDR1 KGHSH and CDR2 LQKENI. The CDR3 is made up of 13 amino acids. V lost 5 bases to trimming and J lost 8 bases; unmatched junction nucleotides: 7.

The gene calls are TRBV6-5 and TRBJ2-2, with a tentative D call TRBD1 (6 bases). V was shortened by 6 bases and J by 5 bases, with 13 bases between the two germline ends. Germline V gene lookup returns CDR1 MNHEY and CDR2 SVGAGI. This CDR3 has 14 amino acids. CDR3 sequence: CASRNTGSTGELFF. Here the CDR3 DNA reads TGTGCCAGCAGAAATACAGGGAGTACCGGGGAGCTGTTTTTT.

The genes are TRBV28 and TRBJ1-4; 12 bases align to TRBD1. The CDR3 consists of 16 residues. Germline V CDR1 and CDR2: MDHEN, SYDVKM. After removal of 4 bases from V and 7 bases from J, the junction contained 7 bases not matched to a gene. CDR3 DNA: TGTGCCAGCAGTTCCGGGACAGGGGGCAGGGGTGAAAAACTGTTTTTT. Amino acids: CASSSGTGGRGEKLFF.

The chain is built from TRBV6-5 and TRBJ2-1; D may be TRBD1 or TRBD2 (5 bases each). With 5 bases removed from V and 7 bases from J, the gap between germline ends came to 18 bases. This CDR3 is 15 amino acids long. Germline V gene lookup returns CDR1 MNHEY and CDR2 SVGAGI. In nucleotides, the CDR3 is TGTGCCAGCAGTCCGGGACCCTGGAAAGGGAATGAGCAGTTCTTC. Amino acids: CASSPGPWKGNEQFF.

V and J are TRBV3-1 (or the pseudogene TRBV3-2) and TRBJ2-1, with TRBD2 matching over 8 bases. The germline CDR1 and CDR2 sequences are LGHDT and YNNKEL (reference sequence). The V segment lost 2 bases and the J segment 8 bases; nucleotides outside the gene matches: 8. CDR3 length: 15 residues. The CDR3 DNA follows: TGTGCCAGCAGCCAAACTAGCGGTCAGGGATATGAGCAGTTCTTC. Translating gives CASSQTSGQGYEQFF.